This T cell receptor beta chain was identified in a study of OX40 agonist ivuxolimab in advanced cancers. This clone was seen once. The length of the CDR3 is 11 residues. In germline, CDR1 is MNHEY, CDR2 SMNVEV (reference sequence). The germline V and J ends were trimmed by 8 bases and 5 bases, with 9 bases remaining between them. Data came from immunoSEQ multiplex PCR; TCRdb stores just in-frame clones and leaves some out. This sample carries approximately 82,000 clones, roughly 89% of them seen once, and the ten largest clones take 0.6% to 0.7%. At cycle 4 day 1, cycle 7 day 1, and baseline, blood was sampled.

Specimen: CD4+ or CD8+ T cells sorted from blood, collected in a trial of the OX40 agonist ivuxolimab. This clonotype originated in an adult with an advanced solid tumor such as melanoma, head and neck, liver or kidney cancer. This chain uses TRBV27 with TRBJ1-1; D is unclear. CDR3 nucleotide sequence: TGTGCCAGCGTGGGGAAAACTGAAGCTTTCTTT. This encodes CASVGKTEAFF.